What follows are 10 T cell receptor beta chains derived from one specimen sequenced in a study of T cell responses to AZD1222 COVID-19 vaccine. Here immunoSEQ multiplex PCR was the method, and the copy in TCRdb shows in-frame clones only, minus some. The table includes 110,000 or so clones, about 88% detected once. The specimen was peripheral blood, collected on day 0 of AZD1222 vaccination. The source of these receptors is an adult in good health.

This sequence joins TRBV5-1 and TRBJ2-1; D is perhaps TRBD2 (5 bases). This CDR3 region has 13 residues. Trimming removed 1 base at V and 8 bases at J, with 10 bases between. CDR1 and CDR2 from the germline V gene are SGHRS and YFSETQ. In DNA form, the CDR3 reads TGCGCCAGCAGCTTGATACTAGTCGATGAGCAGTTCTTC. Protein sequence: CASSLILVDEQFF.

V usage is TRBV7-2 and J usage is TRBJ2-3; the D is unclear. Germline V gives CDR1 SGHTA, CDR2 FQGNSA. This CDR3 has 13 amino acids. V lost 1 base and J 6 bases, leaving 8 bases between the germline ends. The CDR3 is CASSLELPDTQYF. The CDR3 nucleotides read TGTGCCAGCAGCTTAGAACTCCCCGATACGCAGTATTTT.

The gene calls are TRBV9 and TRBJ1-3; the D is unclear. V was trimmed by 0 bases and J by 4 bases, leaving 8 bases between them. There are 14 residues in the CDR3. Germline assignment: CDR1 SGDLS and CDR2 YYNGEE. The CDR3 bases are TGTGCCAGCAGCGTAGGGTCGGTAGGAAACACCATATATTTT. It encodes CASSVGSVGNTIYF.

The genes are TRBV18 and TRBJ2-1, with D unclear. Trimming took off 3 bases at V and 2 bases at J, with 8 bases between the two ends. Germline V gene sequence: CDR1 KGHSH, CDR2 LQKENI. The CDR3 loop spans 14 amino acids. CDR3 bases: TGTGCCAGCTCACCCCAGCAGGCCTACAATGAGCAGTTCTTC. The encoded protein is CASSPQQAYNEQFF.

J is TRBJ1-6 and V is TRBV27; D not resolved. Deletions cut 6 bases from V and 8 bases from J, with 23 bases between. The CDR3 has 17 residues. Germline-derived CDR1 and CDR2 are MNHEY and SMNVEV (reference sequence). In nucleotides, the CDR3 is TGTGCCAGCAGCCTTGTGGGTCGGCCATTCACAGATTCACCCCTCCACTTT. Its translation: CASSLVGRPFTDSPLHF.

V is TRBV19 and J is TRBJ2-3; the match to TRBD2 covers 12 bases. This CDR3 has 15 amino acids. Germline trimming cut 4 bases from V and 9 bases from J; bases unmatched to any gene: 8. Germline V CDR1 and CDR2: LNHDA, SQIVND (reference sequence). The CDR3 DNA reads as TGTGCCAGTAGTACCCTACTAGCGGGAGGCAAAACGCAGTATTTT. This translates into CASSTLLAGGKTQYF.

The chain carries TRBV5-6 and TRBJ2-1; the D gene is possibly TRBD2 (6 bases). The CDR3 extends over 17 amino acids. Germline CDR1 and CDR2: SGHDT and YYEEEE. Trimming stripped 2 bases from V and 0 bases from J, with 15 bases between. The CDR3 DNA follows: TGTGCCAGCAGCTTTTACCTAAGCGGGCTCTCCTACAATGAGCAGTTCTTC. It encodes CASSFYLSGLSYNEQFF. The complete variable domain, with remaining parts taken from reference TRBV5-6 and TRBJ2-1, reads DAGVTQSPTHLIKTRGQQVTLRCSPKSGHDTVSWYQQALGQGPQFIFQYYEEEERQRGNFPDRFSGHQFPNYSSELNVNALLLGDSALYLCASSFYLSGLSYNEQFFGPGTRLTVL.

This rearrangement joins TRBV5-1 to TRBJ1-2; D is unclear. Trimming removed 0 bases from V and 4 bases from J, with 7 bases in between. The length of the CDR3 is 13 residues. Germline CDR1 is SGHRS and CDR2 is YFSETQ. The CDR3 DNA sequence: TGCGCCAGCAGCTTGGTCCCTACCTATGGCTACACCTTC. It is translated as CASSLVPTYGYTF.

The gene calls are TRBV18 and TRBJ2-7; D is undetermined. CDR1 KGHSH and CDR2 LQKENI come from the germline V gene. CDR3 length: 14 amino acids. The V end lost 0 bases, the J end lost 2 bases, and 8 bases lay between the germline ends. CDR3 amino acids: CASSPPVTTYEQYF. Written as DNA, the CDR3 is TGTGCCAGCTCACCACCGGTTACAACCTACGAGCAGTACTTC.

The rearrangement links TRBV30 to TRBJ2-7; D is perhaps TRBD1 or TRBD2 (5 bases each). The CDR3 is 15 residues long. V lost 2 bases to trimming and J lost 1 base, with 15 bases between them. Per the germline V gene, CDR1 is GTSNPN and CDR2 is SVGIG (reference sequence). The CDR3 protein is CAWSLLGGYSYEQYF. In nucleotides, the CDR3 is TGTGCCTGGAGTCTCCTTGGGGGTTATTCCTACGAGCAGTACTTC. The whole variable domain, remainder taken from reference TRBV30 and TRBJ2-7, is SQTIHQWPATLVQPVGSPLSLECTVEGTSNPNLYWYRQAAGRGLQLLFYSVGIGQISSEVPQNLSASRPQDRQFILSSKKLLLSDSGFYLCAWSLLGGYSYEQYFGPGTRLTVT.